Following are 8 T cell receptor beta chains from one sample sequenced in a study of monozygotic twins with inflammatory bowel disease. TCRdb reprocessed the 5' RACE reads, with one entry per CDR3 protein and no DNA. Its clone listing holds 200,000 to 250,000 distinct CDR3 sequences. The sample taken for sequencing was blood. Receptors originate from a human donor with ulcerative colitis or Crohn's disease, or a healthy co-twin of an affected twin (not recorded which).

The rearrangement uses TRBV5-1 and TRBJ2-3; the D call from TCRdb, TRBD2, cannot be confirmed without DNA. In germline, CDR1 is SGHRS, CDR2 YFSETQ. The CDR3 contains 16 residues. The CDR3 region is CASSRLADPSTDTQYF.

The genes are TRBV5-4 and TRBJ2-5. The CDR3 has 15 residues. CDR1 and CDR2 from the germline V gene are SGHNT and YYREEE (reference sequence). This CDR3 is CASSFYGRIQETQYF.

The rearrangement links TRBV2 to TRBJ2-7. Germline CDR1 SNHLY, CDR2 FYNNEI. The CDR3 runs to 15 residues. Here the CDR3 reads CASSEMQASSYEQYF.

The chain combines TRBV27 with TRBJ2-2; TCRdb gives TRBD1 as the D gene, but with no DNA this cannot be confirmed. Germline loops: CDR1 MNHEY, CDR2 SMNVEV (reference sequence). This CDR3 has 16 amino acids. CDR3 sequence: CASSLLGTGGAGELFF.

The chain recombines TRBV27 with TRBJ2-1; the TCRdb D gene call, TRBD1, has no DNA to confirm it. This CDR3 contains 14 residues. Per the germline V gene, CDR1 is MNHEY and CDR2 is SMNVEV (reference sequence). The CDR3 is CASSPGSGGDEQFF.

The chain employs TRBV2 and TRBJ2-1; without DNA, the TCRdb call of TRBD1 cannot be checked. Germline V gene data show CDR1 as SNHLY and CDR2 as FYNNEI. The CDR3 consists of 14 residues. The CDR3 loop reads CASSARGRYNEQFF.

V and J are TRBV29-1 and TRBJ1-5. CDR3 length equals 12 residues. Germline V gives CDR1 SQVTM, CDR2 ANQGSEA. The CDR3 loop reads CSVERSNQPQHF.

The chain carries TRBV20-1 and TRBJ2-5; no DNA is available, so the TRBD1 call from TCRdb remains unchecked. The CDR3 covers 16 residues. Germline V gene lookup returns CDR1 DFQATT and CDR2 SNEGSKA (reference sequence). CDR3 sequence: CSAIPRSDSPQETQYF.